This TCR beta chain was sequenced during a study of cytomegalovirus exposure and HLA in healthy donors. About the research overall: The roughly 120 million unique TCR beta sequences, from 150 million to 200 million T cells, were found by an earlier analysis. Study-level findings and limits: With further analysis later on, most CMV-associated TCR beta chains appeared HLA-restricted.

In the case of this clone: Its antigen is unidentified.

PCR primers comprised 60 Vbeta and 13 Jbeta primers. Libraries were prepared by immunoSEQ multiplex PCR; TCRdb keeps only in-frame clonotypes and omits some of them. The listing records under 65,000 clones. The receptor comes from a woman in her 30s in good health and CMV-seropositive. Sequencing was done on a sample of PBMCs.

The CDR3 loop reads CASSEAGLADNEQFF. The CDR3 DNA sequence: TGTGCCAGCAGTGAAGCGGGACTAGCCGACAATGAGCAGTTCTTC. The chain combines TRBV6-1 with TRBJ2-1, with TRBD2 identical over 9 bases. CDR1 is MNHNS, CDR2 SASEGT, per germline. This CDR3 comprises 15 residues. The ends lost 0 bases at V and 5 bases at J; junction bases unmatched: 2.